This section outlines one T cell receptor beta chain sequence together with its context. The sample is drawn from a study of blood T cell repertoires in COVID-19. As for the study in general: Sources were T cells, B-cell-depleted T cells, or PBMCs; the material itself was cDNA or gDNA.

Germline values: CDR1 SQVTM, CDR2 ANQGSEA. Trimming took 0 bases from V and 1 from J, leaving 15 bases between them. There are 16 residues in the CDR3. Authors' methods: From reference gene primer amplification, estimates of nucleated cell counts were derived. Profiling relied on immunoSEQ multiplex PCR, and the TCRdb table lists in-frame clones only, not all of them. Clonal size and the V and J genes are those of that table, whereas D and trimming came from the DNA. The sample has about 200,000 clones, around four fifths seen once; the top ten hold 0.9% to 0.95%. The chain links TRBV29-1 to TRBJ1-1; the D is unclear. Sequenced sample: peripheral blood. The clonotype was recovered from a man in his sixties with COVID-19, enrolled during active disease. CDR3 DNA: TGCAGCGTTGAAGATGGAGGGAAGCGGGGGAACACTGAAGCTTTCTTT. It encodes CSVEDGGKRGNTEAFF. Complete variable domain (other parts from reference TRBV29-1 and TRBJ1-1): SAVISQKPSRDICQRGTSLTIQCQVDSQVTMMFWYRQQPGQSLTLIATANQGSEATYESGFVIDKFPISRPNLTFSTLTVSNMSPEDSSIYLCSVEDGGKRGNTEAFFGQGTRLTVV.